The clone carrying this TCR beta chain was detected only a few times. The data stem from a study of blood T cells in healthy people across ages. The CDR3 has 15 residues. V lost 6 bases and J lost 4; bases outside the gene matches: 9. Russia was home to the donors, healthy Caucasian individuals aged roughly 6 to 100. A second PCR of about 7 to 11 cycles used a sample-barcoded 5' primer and a J-beta primer mix. Each cDNA molecule, via a template-switch adaptor with 12 random nucleotides, was tagged. Researchers report that each sample yielded at least 3 million CDR3-containing paired-end reads. TCRdb redid the calling of the 5' RACE reads with MiXCR, one entry per CDR3 protein. The table records approximately 800,000 distinct CDR3 sequences, 25% of them present only once. This sample was shared with a second study, whose subject was T cells of mothers and their children.

The genes are TRBV12-3 or TRBV12-4 and TRBJ2-1, with 7 bases identical to TRBD1. This sequence originates from a boy aged 10-17 years in good health. The sequenced material came from blood. This CDR3 is CASSVTGVAYNEQFF. CDR3 coding DNA: TGTGCCAGCAGCGTTACAGGGGTGGCGTACAATGAGCAGTTCTTC.